A single sample gave rise to the 14 T cell receptor beta chains below, sequenced in a study of CD8 T cells in ankylosing spondylitis. TCRdb analysed the 5' RACE reads with MiXCR anew, one entry per CDR3 protein. The sample shows under 250,000 distinct CDR3 sequences, roughly 32% of them seen only once. Source material: blood, either unsorted or a sorted T cell fraction (not recorded which). The receptors derive from a male donor with ankylosing spondylitis or in good health (not recorded which).

The chain is built from TRBV7-2 and TRBJ2-7; 9 bases line up with TRBD1. CDR3 length: 15 amino acids. Germline trimming cut 4 bases from V and 0 bases from J; bases unmatched to any gene: 4. The germline V gene encodes CDR1 SGHTA and CDR2 FQGNSA. CDR3 sequence reads: CASSSRTGASYEQYF. CDR3 in DNA: TGTGCCAGCAGCTCCCGGACAGGGGCCTCCTACGAGCAGTACTTC.

This clonotype was detected once. The chain has TRBV12-3 or TRBV12-4 and TRBJ2-1; a possible D gene is TRBD2 (6 bases). This CDR3 has 14 amino acids. Trimming left V 5 bases short and J 4 bases short, with 12 bases between. The CDR3 loop reads CASSTPGTYNEQFF. For the CDR3, the DNA is TGTGCCAGCAGTACCCCCGGGACTTACAATGAGCAGTTCTTC.

J is TRBJ1-6 and V is TRBV5-1; 7 bases map to TRBD1. Germline V gene lookup returns CDR1 SGHRS and CDR2 YFSETQ. V was pared by 4 bases and J by 9 bases, with 10 bases of the junction left unmatched. The CDR3 totals 15 residues. The CDR3 loop is CASSDWTGRASPLHF. DNA of the CDR3: TGCGCCAGCAGCGATTGGACAGGAAGGGCTTCACCCCTCCACTTT.

The V gene is TRBV12-3 or TRBV12-4, the J gene TRBJ2-3, with TRBD2 identical over 7 bases. The CDR3 is 15 amino acids. Trimming at V came to 7 bases and at J to 0 bases, leaving 7 bases not matched to a gene. CDR3 amino acids: CASNPPAGSTDTQYF. The DNA of the CDR3 is TGTGCCAGCAATCCCCCAGCGGGGAGCACAGATACGCAGTATTTT.

The chain joins TRBV5-1 to TRBJ2-7; maybe TRBD1 (5 bases). V lost 3 bases and J lost 3, with 16 bases in between. The CDR3 loop spans 15 amino acids. CDR1 SGHRS and CDR2 YFSETQ come from the germline V gene. The CDR3 loop is CASSWGLGSNYEQYF. As DNA, the CDR3 is TGCGCCAGCAGCTGGGGCTTGGGAAGCAACTACGAGCAGTACTTC.

V gene TRBV7-6 combines with J gene TRBJ1-4; D not resolved. This CDR3 is built from 15 residues. Trimming pared 5 bases from V and 11 bases from J, leaving 21 bases between. CDR1 and CDR2 (germline): SGHVS, FNYEAQ. The CDR3 is CASSLPAGSTGKLFF. CDR3 nucleotides: TGTGCCAGCAGCCTACCTGCTGGGTCAACTGGGAAACTGTTTTTT. Combining the CDR3 with reference TRBV7-6 and TRBJ1-4 gives the whole variable domain GAGVSQSPRYKVTKRGQDVALRCDPISGHVSLYWYRQALGQGPEFLTYFNYEAQQDKSGLPNDRFSAERPEGSISTLTIQRTEQRDSAMYRCASSLPAGSTGKLFFGSGTQLSVL.

This clonotype was seen only a few times. V gene TRBV4-1 combines with J gene TRBJ2-1; D may be TRBD2 (5 bases). Germline V gene sequence: CDR1 MGHRA, CDR2 YSYEKL. V was clipped by 1 base and J by 14 bases, with 12 bases between them. There are 12 residues in the CDR3. CDR3 nucleotides: TGCGCCAGCAGCCAAGTGAGGGCAGGAAAGTTCTTC. Encoded protein: CASSQVRAGKFF.

V gene TRBV29-1 combines with J gene TRBJ2-5, with 11 positions matching TRBD1. Per the germline V gene, CDR1 is SQVTM and CDR2 is ANQGSEA. The V and J ends lost 0 bases and 9 bases, in that order; junction bases with no gene match: 3. The CDR3 is made up of 13 amino acids. CDR3 in amino acids: CSVEDGGQGAQYF. DNA of the CDR3: TGCAGCGTTGAAGATGGGGGACAGGGGGCCCAGTACTTC.

The chain combines TRBV3-1 with TRBJ1-5, with 8 bases fitting TRBD1. The germline V gene has CDR1 LGHDT and CDR2 YNNKEL (reference sequence). The CDR3 is 14 amino acids. The trim removed 3 bases at V and 4 bases at J, leaving 2 bases unmatched. Written as DNA, the CDR3 is TGTGCCAGCAGCCACGACAGGGGTAATCAGCCCCAGCATTTT. It codes for CASSHDRGNQPQHF.

The CDR3 DNA sequence: TGTGCCAGCAGCTTCCTAGCGGGGGGGCAAACAGATACGCAGTATTTT. Amino acids: CASSFLAGGQTDTQYF. This chain joins TRBV5-4 and TRBJ2-3, with 12 bases matching TRBD2. Losses at the gene ends were 2 bases for V and 3 bases for J; bases not matched to a gene: 4. In germline, CDR1 is SGHNT, CDR2 YYREEE (reference sequence). The CDR3 extends over 16 amino acids. The whole variable domain, remainder taken from reference TRBV5-4 and TRBJ2-3, is ETGVTQSPTHLIKTRGQQVTLRCSSQSGHNTVSWYQQALGQGPQFIFQYYREEENGRGNFPPRFSGLQFPNYSSELNVNALELDDSALYLCASSFLAGGQTDTQYFGPGTRLTVL.

This clonotype was detected ten times or more. This sequence joins TRBV6-5 and TRBJ2-7, with D possibly TRBD2 on 6 matching bases. This CDR3 spans 15 amino acids. CDR1 is MNHEY and CDR2 is SVGAGI in the germline V gene. V was clipped by 2 bases and J by 5 bases, with 16 bases between them. CDR3 protein: CASSYEGPGGNEQYF. The DNA of the CDR3 is TGTGCCAGCAGTTACGAGGGACCTGGGGGGAACGAGCAGTACTTC.

J is TRBJ2-3 and V is TRBV10-3, with 7 bases identical to TRBD2. Unmatched junction bases numbered 10, after V lost 6 bases and J lost 1 base. The CDR3 has 16 residues. Germline V CDR1 and CDR2: ENHRY, SYGVKD. CDR3 nucleotides: TGTGCCATCAGACTGCAGGGAGGGCTCGGCACAGATACGCAGTATTTT. It specifies CAIRLQGGLGTDTQYF.

This clonotype has ten or more counts. The rearrangement links TRBV7-2 to TRBJ2-5; D unclear. The CDR3 contains 13 residues. Per germline, CDR1 SGHTA and CDR2 FQGNSA. Trimming removed 6 bases at V and 2 bases at J, with 10 bases between. Written as DNA, the CDR3 is TGTGCCAGCAGTTTGGCCAGACAAGAGACCCAGTACTTC. It codes for CASSLARQETQYF. Full variable domain (rest looked up from reference TRBV7-2 and TRBJ2-5): GAGVSQSPSNKVTEKGKDVELRCDPISGHTALYWYRQSLGQGLEFLIYFQGNSAPDKSGLPSDRFSAERTGGSVSTLTIQRTQQEDSAVYLCASSLARQETQYFGPGTRLLVL.

This clonotype was observed a handful of times. In DNA, the CDR3 is TGTGCCAGCGCCTTACAGGGTAGCAATCAGCCCCAGCATTTT. Translating gives CASALQGSNQPQHF. This chain links TRBV12-3 or TRBV12-4 with TRBJ1-5; possible D gene TRBD1, 6 bases. The CDR3 length is 14 residues. V shed 8 bases and J shed 0 bases, with 11 bases lying between them.